The 28 T cell receptor beta chains reported below all come from one sample, sequenced in a study of blood T cell repertoires in COVID-19. The table came from immunoSEQ multiplex PCR; TCRdb's copy has only in-frame clones and leaves some out. The sample lists 200,000 to 250,000 clones; 85% to 90% were seen once. The sample comprised PBMCs or T cells enriched from blood (not recorded which). These receptors all stem from a woman aged 45-65 years with acute COVID-19.

The V and J genes are TRBV25-1 and TRBJ2-7, with D possibly being TRBD1 (5 bases). This CDR3 is built from 12 residues. Per the germline V gene, CDR1 is MGHDK and CDR2 is SYGVNS. V lost 2 bases to trimming and J lost 3 bases, with 5 bases between them. In DNA, the CDR3 is TGTGCCAGCAGTGAACAGGGCTACGAGCAGTACTTC. Translated: CASSEQGYEQYF.

V gene TRBV7-9 combines with J gene TRBJ1-2, with TRBD1 matching over 7 bases. CDR1 SEHNR and CDR2 FQNEAQ come from the germline V gene (reference sequence). Losses at the gene ends were 2 bases for V and 7 bases for J; bases not matched to a gene: 7. This CDR3 contains 14 residues. The CDR3, as DNA: TGTGCCAGCAGCTTATCACAAGGGGGCCCTGGCTACACCTTC. This codes for CASSLSQGGPGYTF.

This rearrangement joins TRBV12-3 or TRBV12-4 to TRBJ1-5; no reliable D call. This CDR3 has 13 amino acids. The germline V and J ends were trimmed by 5 bases and 10 bases, with 15 bases remaining between them. CDR3 amino acids: CASSTTLEGPQHF. The CDR3 DNA sequence: TGTGCCAGCAGTACGACCCTGGAGGGTCCCCAGCATTTT.

The chain combines TRBV11-3 with TRBJ2-5; 8 bases match TRBD2. The CDR3 consists of 16 residues. Germline V CDR1 and CDR2: SGHNT, YENEEA. With 1 base clipped from V and 9 bases from J, the junction kept 13 bases outside the gene matches. Here the CDR3 reads CASSLGGRSGLEPQYF. The CDR3 nucleotides are TGTGCCAGCAGCTTAGGAGGAAGGTCGGGACTAGAACCCCAGTACTTC. Full variable domain (rest looked up from reference TRBV11-3 and TRBJ2-5): EAGVVQSPRYKIIEKKQPVAFWCNPISGHNTLYWYLQNLGQGPELLIRYENEEAVDDSQLPKDRFSAERLKGVDSTLKIQPAELGDSAVYLCASSLGGRSGLEPQYFGPGTRLLVL.

This clone was recorded a few times. Other DNA sequences within the sample encode an identical CDR3. The chain couples TRBV6-4 to TRBJ2-1, with 7 nucleotides matching TRBD2. With V trimmed by 2 bases and J by 4 bases, 5 bases remained unmatched. The CDR3 length is 15 residues. Germline-derived CDR1 and CDR2 are MRHNA and SNTAGT. CDR3 DNA: TGTGCCAGCAGTGACAGGGCGGGAGCTTACAATGAGCAGTTCTTC. Its protein is CASSDRAGAYNEQFF.

This chain uses TRBV19 with TRBJ1-2, with 10 bases that match TRBD1. J lost 0 bases, V lost 7 bases, and 11 bases had no gene match. Germline assignment: CDR1 LNHDA and CDR2 SQIVND (reference sequence). This CDR3 comprises 17 residues. The CDR3 sequence: CASTVRGTGEPNYGYTF. CDR3 bases: TGTGCCAGTACCGTTAGAGGGACAGGGGAACCTAACTATGGCTACACCTTC.

The chain recombines TRBV5-6 with TRBJ1-1; no reliable D call. V lost 0 bases, J lost 3 bases, and 9 bases lay in between. Germline CDR1 reads SGHDT; CDR2 reads YYEEEE. The CDR3 runs 14 residues. In nucleotides, the CDR3 is TGTGCCAGCAGCTTGGGGCAGGCGCACACTGAAGCTTTCTTT. Its protein product is CASSLGQAHTEAFF.

Regarding this clone: This CDR3 is also generated by other DNA sequences in the sample. The chain employs TRBV12-3 or TRBV12-4 and TRBJ1-5; D remains ambiguous. The CDR3 contains 13 residues. Trimming shortened V by 3 bases and J by 4 bases, and 7 bases separated the two germline ends. CDR3 sequence reads: CASSLARNQPQHF. The CDR3 region has the DNA TGTGCCAGCAGTTTGGCAAGAAATCAGCCCCAGCATTTT.

This chain joins TRBV2 and TRBJ2-1; D remains ambiguous. Deletions cut 6 bases from V and 5 bases from J, with 5 bases between. The CDR3 spans 11 residues. Per the germline V gene, CDR1 is SNHLY and CDR2 is FYNNEI. The CDR3 is CASSYHNEQFF. CDR3 sequence (DNA): TGTGCCAGCAGCTACCACAATGAGCAGTTCTTC.

The rearrangement joins TRBV28 to TRBJ1-2, with a tentative D call TRBD1 (6 bases). The CDR3 covers 13 residues. V was trimmed by 6 bases and J by 4 bases, leaving 12 bases between them. Germline V gene data show CDR1 as MDHEN and CDR2 as SYDVKM. Here the CDR3 reads CASSRDKAYGYTF. The CDR3 region has the DNA TGTGCCAGCAGCCGGGACAAAGCCTATGGCTACACCTTC.

The V call is TRBV4-1, the J call TRBJ2-2, with 9 bases aligning to TRBD2. V trimming: 1 base; J trimming: 6 bases; junction bases outside the gene matches: 9. The CDR3 is 17 residues long. CDR1 MGHRA and CDR2 YSYEKL come from the germline V gene. The CDR3, as DNA: TGCGCCAGCAGCCAAGGTTGGCGGACTAGCGAGGCCGGGGAGCTGTTTTTT. It encodes CASSQGWRTSEAGELFF.

The chain combines TRBV18 with TRBJ1-6; maybe TRBD1 (5 bases). From germline, CDR1 is KGHSH and CDR2 LQKENI. V was cut by 3 bases and J by 6 bases, with 12 bases left in between. This CDR3 has 15 residues. DNA of the CDR3: TGTGCCAGCTCACCCGGCCAAGGGGTTAATTCACCCCTCCACTTT. It is translated as CASSPGQGVNSPLHF.

This rearrangement joins TRBV12-5 to TRBJ1-5, with a weak D call TRBD1 (6 bases). The CDR3 totals 13 residues. V shed 7 bases and J shed 10 bases, with 17 bases lying between them. Germline V gives CDR1 LGHNT, CDR2 FRNRAP. Here the CDR3 reads CASAQGLWRPQHF. CDR3 bases: TGTGCTAGTGCACAGGGTCTCTGGCGACCCCAGCATTTT.

CDR3 in DNA: TGTGCCAGCAGGGGGGACAACTCCTACGAGCAGTACTTC. It yields the protein CASRGDNSYEQYF. The chain links TRBV12-3 or TRBV12-4 to TRBJ2-7; the D gene is possibly TRBD1 (6 bases). Trimming shortened V by 6 bases and J by 0 bases, and 9 bases separated the two germline ends. The CDR3 consists of 13 residues.

There are a few counts of this clone. The chain carries TRBV5-4 and TRBJ2-7; 7 bases line up with TRBD1. The CDR3 is 15 amino acids. Trimming took 4 bases from V and 4 from J; bases not matched to a gene: 11. CDR1 SGHNT and CDR2 YYREEE come from the germline V gene (reference sequence). CDR3 bases: TGTGCCAGCAGCGACTATGGGACAGACTATTACGAGCAGTACTTC. Protein product: CASSDYGTDYYEQYF.

The CDR3 reads CASSLERTGVGRTDTQYF. CDR3 in DNA: TGTGCCAGCAGCTTAGAAAGGACAGGGGTCGGACGCACAGATACGCAGTATTTT. The J gene is TRBJ2-3, the V gene TRBV7-2; TRBD1 aligns across 9 bases. CDR3 size: 18 residues. Trimming took 1 base from V and 1 from J; bases not matched to a gene: 9. Germline V gene sequence: CDR1 SGHTA, CDR2 FQGNSA.

A few counts support this clone. The chain combines TRBV27 with TRBJ1-6; TRBD1 agrees at 7 bases. The CDR3 totals 15 residues. Trimming cost V 4 bases and J 13 bases; bases outside gene matches: 13. Germline V gene lookup returns CDR1 MNHEY and CDR2 SMNVEV (reference sequence). CDR3 sequence: CASSSQGGFGSPLHF. For the CDR3, the DNA is TGTGCCAGCAGTTCCCAGGGGGGATTCGGATCCCCCCTCCACTTT.

This clone was seen at least ten times. The chain has TRBV28 and TRBJ2-7; 12 bases are shared with TRBD2. Looked up from germline, CDR1 is MDHEN and CDR2 is SYDVKM. Losses at the gene ends were 6 bases for V and 7 bases for J; bases not matched to a gene: 4. This CDR3 has 13 amino acids. In DNA, the CDR3 is TGTGCCAGCAGGACTAGCGGGAGTGGAGAGCAGTACTTC. Residues: CASRTSGSGEQYF.

The chain couples TRBV28 to TRBJ2-7; 7 bases line up with TRBD2. This CDR3 has 13 amino acids. Germline-derived CDR1 and CDR2 are MDHEN and SYDVKM. The V and J ends lost 2 bases and 7 bases, in that order; junction bases with no gene match: 5. CDR3 in DNA: TGTGCCAGCAGTTTAGGGAGGGGAGTAGAGCAGTACTTC. It encodes CASSLGRGVEQYF.

This chain joins TRBV18 and TRBJ2-1, with D maybe TRBD2 (5 bases). With 2 bases removed from V and 8 bases from J, the gap between germline ends came to 13 bases. The CDR3 has 14 residues. Germline values: CDR1 KGHSH, CDR2 LQKENI. The chain's CDR3 is CASSPRVEGYEQFF. The CDR3, as DNA: TGTGCCAGCTCACCAAGAGTCGAGGGATATGAGCAGTTCTTC.

The chain employs TRBV4-2 and TRBJ1-2, with 8 bases aligning to TRBD1. Trimming at V came to 0 bases and at J to 5 bases, leaving 8 bases not matched to a gene. The CDR3 is 16 residues long. CDR1 is LGHNA and CDR2 is YNFKEQ in the germline V gene. The CDR3 reads CASSQDRGRTTYGYTF. CDR3 nucleotide sequence: TGTGCCAGCAGCCAAGACAGGGGGCGAACTACATATGGCTACACCTTC.

V usage is TRBV5-4 and J usage is TRBJ2-5; 14 positions agree with TRBD2. The CDR3 loop spans 16 amino acids. Germline V gene lookup returns CDR1 SGHNT and CDR2 YYREEE (reference sequence). The trim removed 0 bases at V and 5 bases at J, leaving 3 bases unmatched. The CDR3 reads CASSLGGTSGSETQYF. DNA for the CDR3: TGTGCCAGCAGCTTGGGGGGGACTAGCGGGAGTGAGACCCAGTACTTC.

As DNA, the CDR3 is TGTGCCAGCTCACCACCGGGACAGGAAAATGAAAAACTGTTTTTT. Protein: CASSPPGQENEKLFF. V gene TRBV18 combines with J gene TRBJ1-4, with 8 bases aligning to TRBD1. The germline gives CDR1 KGHSH, CDR2 LQKENI. With V trimmed by 0 bases and J by 5 bases, 2 bases remained unmatched. CDR3 length equals 15 residues.

This clone was detected only a few times. V gene TRBV27 combines with J gene TRBJ2-7; D gene uncertain. CDR1 and CDR2 (germline): MNHEY, SMNVEV (reference sequence). V shed 5 bases and J shed 5 bases, with 16 bases lying between them. The CDR3 totals 14 residues. The CDR3 loop reads CASSLYGSSHEQYF. The CDR3 DNA reads as TGTGCCAGCAGTCTATACGGTTCCTCGCACGAGCAGTACTTC.

This clone has a single count. The rearrangement uses TRBV13 and TRBJ1-2, with a tentative D call TRBD1 (6 bases). CDR3 length equals 14 residues. Trimming removed 0 bases from V and 8 bases from J, with 13 bases in between. The germline gives CDR1 PRHDT, CDR2 FYEKMQ (reference sequence). The CDR3 protein is CASSLGTGTKGYTF. CDR3 nucleotides: TGTGCCAGCAGCTTAGGAACAGGGACTAAAGGCTACACCTTC.

This clone was observed a few times. The genes are TRBV9 and TRBJ2-3, with 8 bases identical to TRBD2. J was trimmed by 4 bases and V by 2 bases; bases with no gene match: 6. The CDR3 is 15 residues long. Germline lookup yields CDR1 SGDLS and CDR2 YYNGEE. In DNA form, the CDR3 reads TGTGCCAGCAGCGTGACTAGCGAGGGTCCAGATACGCAGTATTTT. Translating it yields CASSVTSEGPDTQYF.

This chain links TRBV7-9 with TRBJ1-4; 7 positions match TRBD1. Trimming took 5 bases from V and 8 from J; bases not matched to a gene: 8. Germline V lookup: CDR1 SEHNR, CDR2 FQNEAQ (reference sequence). The CDR3 runs to 14 residues. DNA for the CDR3: TGTGCCAGCAGCCCCAGGACAGGAGGGGAAAAACTGTTTTTT. Translated: CASSPRTGGEKLFF. The entire variable domain, with the rest obtained from reference TRBV7-9 and TRBJ1-4, is as follows: DTGVSQNPRHKITKRGQNVTFRCDPISEHNRLYWYRQTLGQGPEFLTYFQNEAQLEKSRLLSDRFSAERPKGSFSTLEIQRTEQGDSAMYLCASSPRTGGEKLFFGSGTQLSVL.

J is TRBJ1-3 and V is TRBV28, with 9 bases lining up with TRBD1. Germline assignment: CDR1 MDHEN and CDR2 SYDVKM. With 4 bases clipped from V and 4 bases from J, the junction kept 14 bases outside the gene matches. The CDR3 is 18 amino acids. The CDR3 DNA reads as TGTGCCAGCAGTTCACTCACCCGTACAGGGGGCTACGGAAACACCATATATTTT. Its protein is CASSSLTRTGGYGNTIYF.